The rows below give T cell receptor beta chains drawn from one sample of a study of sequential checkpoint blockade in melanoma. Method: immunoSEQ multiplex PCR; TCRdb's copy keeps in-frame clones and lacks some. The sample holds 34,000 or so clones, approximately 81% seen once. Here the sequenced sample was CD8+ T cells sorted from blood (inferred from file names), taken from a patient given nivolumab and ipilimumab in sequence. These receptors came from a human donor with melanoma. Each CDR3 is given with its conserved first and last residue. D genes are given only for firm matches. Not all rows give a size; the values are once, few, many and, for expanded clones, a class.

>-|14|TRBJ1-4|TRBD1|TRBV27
CASSWTGGGEKLFF
TGTGCCAGCAGTTGGACAGGGGGTGGAGAAAAACTGTTTTTT
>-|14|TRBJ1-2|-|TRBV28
CASSFLGASYGYTF
TGTGCCAGCAGTTTCTTAGGAGCTTCCTATGGCTACACCTTC
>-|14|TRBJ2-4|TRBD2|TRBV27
CASSPRRGGVIQYF
TGTGCCAGCAGCCCCCGACGGGGGGGCGTCATTCAGTACTTC
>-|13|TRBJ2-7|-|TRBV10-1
CASSPGGGYEQYF
TGCGCCAGCAGTCCGGGGGGCGGCTACGAGCAGTACTTC
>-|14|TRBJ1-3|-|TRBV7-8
CASSPQGSGNTIYF
TGTGCCAGCAGCCCACAGGGATCTGGAAACACCATATATTTT
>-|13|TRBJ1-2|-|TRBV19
CASSMGTGNGYTF
TGTGCCAGTAGTATGGGCACAGGGAATGGCTACACCTTC
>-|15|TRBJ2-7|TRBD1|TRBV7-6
CASSLVPGRGNEQYF
TGTGCCAGCAGCTTAGTCCCCGGCAGGGGGAACGAGCAGTACTTC
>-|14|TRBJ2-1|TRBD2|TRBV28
CASSSPRGGSEQFF
TGTGCCAGCAGTTCCCCTCGGGGGGGCAGCGAGCAGTTCTTC
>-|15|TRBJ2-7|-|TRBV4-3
CASSWAPGLVYEQYF
TGCGCCAGCAGTTGGGCCCCCGGACTTGTCTACGAGCAGTACTTC
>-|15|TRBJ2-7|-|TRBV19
CASSIYGGPSYEQYF
TGTGCCAGTAGTATTTACGGGGGACCTTCCTACGAGCAGTACTTC
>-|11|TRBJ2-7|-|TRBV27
CASRSLNEQYF
TGTGCCAGCAGGTCCCTAAACGAGCAGTACTTC
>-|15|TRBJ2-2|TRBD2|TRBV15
CATMIGRGKTGELFF
TGTGCCACCATGATCGGGAGGGGTAAAACCGGGGAGCTGTTTTTT
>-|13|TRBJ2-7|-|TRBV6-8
CARTERCSYEQYF
TGTGCCAGAACGGAGCGGTGCTCCTACGAGCAGTACTTC
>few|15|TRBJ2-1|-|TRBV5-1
CASSLSQGSYNEQFF
TGCGCCAGCAGCTTGTCCCAGGGATCCTACAATGAGCAGTTCTTC
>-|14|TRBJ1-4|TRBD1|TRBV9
CASSKTGGNEKLFF
TGTGCCAGCAGCAAGACAGGGGGCAATGAAAAACTGTTTTTT
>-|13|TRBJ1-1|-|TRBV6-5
CASSYSGGTEAFF
TGTGCCAGCAGTTACTCGGGGGGCACTGAAGCTTTCTTT
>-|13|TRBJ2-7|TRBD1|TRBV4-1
CASSQGTGYEQYF
TGCGCCAGCAGCCAAGGGACAGGCTACGAGCAGTACTTC
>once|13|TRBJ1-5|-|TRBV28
CASSLTAVRPQHF
TGTGCCAGCAGTTTGACGGCGGTAAGGCCCCAGCATTTT
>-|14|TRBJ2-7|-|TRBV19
CASSPDWSSYEQYF
TGTGCCAGTAGTCCAGACTGGAGCTCCTACGAGCAGTACTTC
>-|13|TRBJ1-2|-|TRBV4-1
CASSQATDYGYTF
TGCGCCAGCAGCCAAGCGACAGACTATGGCTACACCTTC
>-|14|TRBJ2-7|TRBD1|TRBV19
CASSTSGQAYEQYF
TGTGCCAGTAGTACTTCGGGACAGGCCTACGAGCAGTACTTC
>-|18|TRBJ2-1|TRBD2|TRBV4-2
CASSQGVYGREGVNEQFF
TGTGCCAGCAGCCAAGGGGTCTACGGGCGGGAGGGGGTTAATGAGCAGTTCTTC